A selection of T cell receptor beta chains follows, all from one sample in a study of blood T cell repertoires in COVID-19. Data came from immunoSEQ multiplex PCR; TCRdb stores just in-frame clones and leaves some out. Altogether over 100,000 clones are present, about 91% being singletons, with the ten largest covering around a tenth. The sample consisted of peripheral blood. All receptors derive from a man aged 45 to 65 with acute or convalescent COVID-19. Both conserved end residues are part of each CDR3. A D gene is named only where the DNA matches it firmly. Part of the rows lack a size; the others show once, few, many or a class for expanded clones.

CDR3 DNA	CDR3 protein	J gene	V gene	clone size	D gene
TGCGCCAGCAGCTCGGGACAGATACAAGAGACCCAGTACTTC	CASSSGQIQETQYF	TRBJ2-5	TRBV5-1	.	TRBD1
TGTGCCAGCACCTACTCGGGGTCAGTTGGCTATGGCTACACCTTC	CASTYSGSVGYGYTF	TRBJ1-2	TRBV7-9	.	.
TGCGCCAGCAGTCAAATACTGACAGCCATGAACACTGAAGCTTTCTTT	CASSQILTAMNTEAFF	TRBJ1-1	TRBV23-1	.	.
TGTGCCAGCAGCTCCGGGACAGCAGCTAACTATGGCTACACCTTC	CASSSGTAANYGYTF	TRBJ1-2	TRBV5-4	.	TRBD1
TGTGCCAGTAGTATGTTGGGGGCAATAGTAGGCGAAAAACTGTTTTTT	CASSMLGAIVGEKLFF	TRBJ1-4	TRBV19	.	.
TGTGCCAGCAGTGAGAGGAGTCGGCTGCCCCAGCATTTT	CASSERSRLPQHF	TRBJ1-5	TRBV2	.	.
TGTGCCAGCAGCTTAGAACTCAACTCACCCCTCCACTTT	CASSLELNSPLHF	TRBJ1-6	TRBV7-6	once	.
TGTGCCAGCTCGCAATCTCCCCCGGCAGGGTCTAACTATGGCTACACCTTC	CASSQSPPAGSNYGYTF	TRBJ1-2	TRBV18	.	.
TGTGCCAGCTCATCCCTGGCTGTTATAACAGATACGCAGTATTTT	CASSSLAVITDTQYF	TRBJ2-3	TRBV18	.	.
TGCGCCAGCAGCGCCGTGGGAGGGAGCTATGGCTACACCTTC	CASSAVGGSYGYTF	TRBJ1-2	TRBV5-1	once	.
TGTGCCAGCAGCCAACGAGTGGACACTGAAGCTTTCTTT	CASSQRVDTEAFF	TRBJ1-1	TRBV3-1/TRBV3-2	.	.
TGTGCCAGTACCCTGGGGACAGGGGGCAGGAGCTACACCTTC	CASTLGTGGRSYTF	TRBJ1-2	TRBV19	.	TRBD1
TGTGCCAGCACCTTGGGTGGGGGAGGGGGTCAGCCCCAGCATTTT	CASTLGGGGGQPQHF	TRBJ1-5	TRBV2	once	.
TGTGCCAGCTCACCATGGGCAGGGAACTCCTACGAGCAGTACTTC	CASSPWAGNSYEQYF	TRBJ2-7	TRBV18	.	.
TGTGCCAGCAGCTTAGGTGGGGCCCCCTTAGCCAAAAACATTCAGTACTTC	CASSLGGAPLAKNIQYF	TRBJ2-4	TRBV11-2	.	.
TGTGCCAGCAGTCTTGAGGGGGGAGGGCTCCCTGAAGCTTTCTTT	CASSLEGGGLPEAFF	TRBJ1-1	TRBV28	.	.
TGCGCCAGCAAGTTAGCGGGTAACGTGGAGACCCAGTACTTC	CASKLAGNVETQYF	TRBJ2-5	TRBV5-1	.	TRBD2
TGTGCCAGCAGTCCTGTACCCTACAGGGGCCCTCAGGGCTACACCTTC	CASSPVPYRGPQGYTF	TRBJ1-2	TRBV7-9	.	TRBD1
TGTGCCAGCAGATTAGCGGGGAGGTCATCAGAGCAGTTCTTC	CASRLAGRSSEQFF	TRBJ2-1	TRBV2	.	TRBD2
TGTGCCAGCAGCTCTGATCCACGGTCTGCAGATACGCAGTATTTT	CASSSDPRSADTQYF	TRBJ2-3	TRBV11-2	.	.
TGTGCCAGCAGTGAACCACCTGAATGGTTATTTGCCGGCACTGAAGCTTTCTTT	CASSEPPEWLFAGTEAFF	TRBJ1-1	TRBV2	.	.
TGTGCCAGCAGGGGCGGGGCTGCCTATGGCTACACCTTC	CASRGGAAYGYTF	TRBJ1-2	TRBV6-5	.	.
TGCGCCAGCAACCGGGGTAGTACTAGCGGGGGGCCCCAAGAGACCCAGTACTTC	CASNRGSTSGGPQETQYF	TRBJ2-5	TRBV4-1	.	TRBD2
TGTGCCAGCAGCTCTTCGGGGGGGCGCGAGCAGTACTTC	CASSSSGGREQYF	TRBJ2-7	TRBV7-9	.	TRBD2
TGTGCCAGCAGCGCTGCTGGCAGGTCTAATTCACCCCTCCACTTT	CASSAAGRSNSPLHF	TRBJ1-6	TRBV25-1	.	.
TGCGCCAGCAGCGGACAGGTGAACACTGAAGCTTTCTTT	CASSGQVNTEAFF	TRBJ1-1	TRBV5-1	once	TRBD1